This TCR beta chain was sequenced for a study of T cells in Graves' hyperthyroidism and ophthalmopathy. Researchers took RNA transcripts and amplified the TCR beta CDR3 regions from them. First-round RT-PCR targeting the TCR CDR3 was performed with the HTBI primer set. MiXCR, run by TCRdb on the multiplex PCR reads, gives a single entry per CDR3 protein. The sample yields hundreds of thousands of distinct CDR3 sequences, approximately 15% seen once. The definition of stable Graves' hyperthyroidism was no ophthalmopathy progression within 18 months. Diagnosing involved the use of clinical symptoms, serum thyroxine and TRAb, thyroid ultrasound and orbital computed tomography. This clonotype was recorded at least ten times. Per germline, CDR1 MNHEY and CDR2 SVGEGT. The V and J ends lost 2 bases and 4 bases respectively, with 18 bases between them. The CDR3 covers 16 residues.

The sequence derives from a woman aged 25 to 39 with Graves' hyperthyroidism. The sample taken for sequencing was blood. The V gene is TRBV6-2 or TRBV6-3, the J gene TRBJ2-7; no firm D call. The CDR3 is CASSYVWPRGLYEQYF. Written as DNA, the CDR3 is TGTGCCAGCAGTTACGTTTGGCCTCGAGGTTTGTACGAGCAGTACTTC.